A selection of T cell receptor beta chains follows, all from one sample in a study of control samples from healthy donors and cancer patients. Only in-frame clones appear in the TCRdb table, and some are missing; sequencing was by immunoSEQ multiplex PCR. The repertoire holds some 120,000 clones, about 90% seen once, with 1.5% to 2% in the top ten. Sequenced input: blood. These receptors originate from a young man in good health. Both conserved end residues are part of each CDR3. Each record gives: D gene, V gene, clone size, J gene, CDR3 DNA, CDR3 protein. D genes are given only for firm matches. Clone size is stated in some rows and not others, as once, few, many or a class when expanded.

NA	TRBV4-2	NA	TRBJ2-1	TGTGCCAGCAGCCAAGATCCGGGAGACAATGAGCAGTTCTTC	CASSQDPGDNEQFF
NA	TRBV7-9	many	TRBJ1-5	TGTGCCAGCAGCGATTACCCGGGACCCATACCTCGTGGCAATCAGCCCCAGCATTTT	CASSDYPGPIPRGNQPQHF
TRBD2	TRBV27	NA	TRBJ2-7	TGTGCCAGCACCCCGGGACTAGGGTACGAGCAGTACTTC	CASTPGLGYEQYF
NA	TRBV5-6	NA	TRBJ1-3	TGTGCCAGCAGCTTGACCTCTGGAAACACCATATATTTT	CASSLTSGNTIYF
TRBD2	TRBV6-2/TRBV6-3	NA	TRBJ2-3	TGTGCCAGCAGTTACGGGGCACCGACTAGCGGAGGCACAGATACGCAGTATTTT	CASSYGAPTSGGTDTQYF
TRBD1	TRBV7-3	NA	TRBJ1-2	TGTGCCAGCAGCCCCGACAGGGGGCAGGGCTACACCTTC	CASSPDRGQGYTF
NA	TRBV7-9	NA	TRBJ1-2	TGTGCCAGCCGTATGACGGGGGGCTATGGCTACACCTTC	CASRMTGGYGYTF
NA	TRBV5-8	NA	TRBJ2-5	TGTGCCAGCAGCTTGGTCGGGCAAGAGACCCAGTACTTC	CASSLVGQETQYF
NA	TRBV14	NA	TRBJ2-1	TGTGCCAGCAGCCCCAAGACTACCCTCAATGAGCAGTTCTTC	CASSPKTTLNEQFF
NA	TRBV28	NA	TRBJ1-2	TGTGCCAGCAGTTTATTAGGGGCCCGAAATGGCTACACCTTC	CASSLLGARNGYTF
TRBD1	TRBV4-3	NA	TRBJ1-4	TGCGCCAGCAGCCCAGAGCTAGGGGGCTCTAATGAAAAACTGTTTTTT	CASSPELGGSNEKLFF
NA	TRBV4-3	NA	TRBJ1-5	TGCGCCAGCAGCCAAGAGAATGGATATCAGCCCCAGCATTTT	CASSQENGYQPQHF
NA	TRBV7-9	NA	TRBJ1-4	TGTGCCAGCAGCTTACCCACAGGGCGCGAGGTTTATGAAAAACTGTTTTTT	CASSLPTGREVYEKLFF
NA	TRBV19	NA	TRBJ1-4	TGTGCCACCAGGGGTCGGGCTAATGAAAAACTGTTTTTT	CATRGRANEKLFF
TRBD2	TRBV24-1	NA	TRBJ2-1	TGTGCCACCGGGACTAGCGGGATCTATGAGCAGTTCTTC	CATGTSGIYEQFF
NA	TRBV5-1	NA	TRBJ2-2	TGCGCCAGCAGCTTACGGACAGAGCCGAACACCGGGGAGCTGTTTTTT	CASSLRTEPNTGELFF
NA	TRBV12-3/TRBV12-4	few	TRBJ1-1	TGTGCCAGCAGACCGGGGAACACTGAAGCTTTCTTT	CASRPGNTEAFF
NA	TRBV30	NA	TRBJ2-7	TGTGCCTGGAGTTTCAGGGACGAGCAGTACTTC	CAWSFRDEQYF